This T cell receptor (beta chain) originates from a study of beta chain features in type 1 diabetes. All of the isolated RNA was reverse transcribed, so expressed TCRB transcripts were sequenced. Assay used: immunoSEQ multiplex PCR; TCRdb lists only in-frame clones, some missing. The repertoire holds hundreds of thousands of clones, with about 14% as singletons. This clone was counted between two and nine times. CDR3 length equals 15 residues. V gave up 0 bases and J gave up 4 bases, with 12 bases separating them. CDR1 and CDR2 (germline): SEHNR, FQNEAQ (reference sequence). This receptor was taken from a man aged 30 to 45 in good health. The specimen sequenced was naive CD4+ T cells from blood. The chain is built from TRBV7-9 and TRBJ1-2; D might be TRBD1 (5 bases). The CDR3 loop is CASSLAQGNSYGYTF. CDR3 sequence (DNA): TGTGCCAGCAGCTTAGCGCAGGGCAACTCCTATGGCTACACCTTC. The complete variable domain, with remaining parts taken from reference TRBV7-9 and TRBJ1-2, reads DTGVSQNPRHKITKRGQNVTFRCDPISEHNRLYWYRQTLGQGPEFLTYFQNEAQLEKSRLLSDRFSAERPKGSFSTLEIQRTEQGDSAMYLCASSLAQGNSYGYTFGSGTRLTVV.